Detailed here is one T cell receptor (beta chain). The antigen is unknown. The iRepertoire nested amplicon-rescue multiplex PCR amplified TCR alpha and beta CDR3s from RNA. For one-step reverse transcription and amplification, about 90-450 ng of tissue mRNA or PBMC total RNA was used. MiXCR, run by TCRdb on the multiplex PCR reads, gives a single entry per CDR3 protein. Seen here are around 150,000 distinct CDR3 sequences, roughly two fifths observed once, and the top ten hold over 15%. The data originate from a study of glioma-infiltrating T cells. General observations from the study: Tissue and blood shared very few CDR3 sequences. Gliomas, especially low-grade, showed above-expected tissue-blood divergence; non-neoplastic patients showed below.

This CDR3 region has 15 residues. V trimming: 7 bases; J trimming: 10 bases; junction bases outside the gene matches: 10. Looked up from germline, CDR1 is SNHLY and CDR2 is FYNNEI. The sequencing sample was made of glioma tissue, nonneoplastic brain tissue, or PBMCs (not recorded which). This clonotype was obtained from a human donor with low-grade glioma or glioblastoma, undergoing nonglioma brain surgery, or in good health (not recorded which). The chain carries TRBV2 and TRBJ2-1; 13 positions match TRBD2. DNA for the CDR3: TGTGCCAGCACTGAGAGACTAGCGGGAGGACGGGAGCAGTTCTTC. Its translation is CASTERLAGGREQFF.